These 8 T cell receptor beta chains share one sample of origin, sequenced in a study of T cells after yellow fever vaccination. In TCRdb, the 5' RACE reads were re-called with MiXCR into one record per CDR3 protein. The repertoire consists of some 49,000 distinct CDR3 sequences, with more than 6% occurring once and the leading ten covering about 10%. This sample comprised PBMCs, either bulk or a sorted T-cell subset (CD4+, CD8+, memory, or dextramer-sorted; not recorded which), obtained 45 days after the yellow fever booster vaccination. These receptors were taken from a man aged 30 to 39 who received the YFV17D yellow fever vaccine.

This clonotype was observed many times. The chain is built from TRBV4-3 and TRBJ2-3; D is ambiguous. CDR3 size: 14 residues. Trimming took off 0 bases at V and 2 bases at J, with 6 bases between the two ends. The V gene's germline CDR1 is LGHNA and CDR2 YSLEER. CDR3 loop: CASSQDRTTDTQYF. The CDR3 DNA reads TGCGCCAGCAGCCAAGACAGAACCACAGATACGCAGTATTTT.

This clonotype has a handful of counts. The chain couples TRBV5-4 to TRBJ2-1; D is unclear. CDR1 SGHNT and CDR2 YYREEE come from the germline V gene (reference sequence). CDR3 size: 15 residues. The V gene lost 0 bases and the J gene lost 8 bases, with 15 bases spanning the gap. The CDR3 DNA follows: TGTGCCAGCAGCTTGGTGGGCAGGAAGGTAGATGAGCAGTTCTTC. This encodes CASSLVGRKVDEQFF.

This clonotype was detected many times. The rearrangement uses TRBV14 and TRBJ1-2; D perhaps matches TRBD1 (5 bases). This CDR3 comprises 15 residues. Germline V gene lookup returns CDR1 SGHDN and CDR2 FVKESK. V lost 0 bases and J lost 5, with 13 bases in between. The CDR3 region has the DNA TGTGCCAGCAGCCAAGATCAGGGCAGGAGTTATGGCTACACCTTC. This gives the protein CASSQDQGRSYGYTF.

This clonotype was found a few times. This chain uses TRBV19 with TRBJ1-2; D perhaps matches TRBD1 (5 bases). Trimming removed 2 bases at V and 4 bases at J, with 17 bases between. Looked up from germline, CDR1 is LNHDA and CDR2 is SQIVND (reference sequence). The CDR3 consists of 16 residues. The CDR3 DNA sequence: TGTGCCAGTAGTATATCGACGGGGGTTTCAGTCTATGGCTACACCTTC. Protein sequence: CASSISTGVSVYGYTF.

At least ten counts were recorded for this clonotype. This rearrangement joins TRBV7-2 to TRBJ2-7; D call uncertain. V lost 0 bases, J lost 1 base, and 7 bases lay in between. CDR1 is SGHTA, CDR2 FQGNSA, per germline. This CDR3 region has 14 residues. CDR3 region: CASSLARTSYEQYF. CDR3 nucleotide sequence: TGTGCCAGCAGCTTAGCGAGGACGTCCTACGAGCAGTACTTC.

This clonotype was seen repeatedly, ten times or more. The rearrangement joins TRBV20-1 to TRBJ1-5; D call uncertain. The germline gives CDR1 DFQATT, CDR2 SNEGSKA (reference sequence). The CDR3 runs to 12 residues. Trimming removed 5 bases from V and 0 bases from J, with 5 bases in between. The CDR3 nucleotides are TGCAGTGCTGGATATAGCAATCAGCCCCAGCATTTT. It encodes CSAGYSNQPQHF.

This clonotype was observed a handful of times. The chain links TRBV5-6 to TRBJ1-2; the D gene is possibly TRBD1 (5 bases). There are 11 residues in the CDR3. From germline, CDR1 is SGHDT and CDR2 YYEEEE. Trimming took 2 bases from V and 13 from J, leaving 12 bases between them. CDR3 sequence (DNA): TGTGCCAGCAGCTTCTTGACAGTCCCCACCTTC. It translates to CASSFLTVPTF.

This clonotype occurred many times. V usage is TRBV10-1 and J usage is TRBJ1-1, with 7 bases matching TRBD1. V lost 5 bases, J lost 5 bases, and 5 bases stayed unmatched. CDR1 is WNHNN and CDR2 is SYGVQD in the germline V gene (reference sequence). The length of the CDR3 is 13 residues. CDR3 sequence: CASSRGTETEAFF. CDR3 nucleotides: TGCGCCAGCAGTCGGGGGACAGAAACTGAAGCTTTCTTT.